This TCR beta chain came from a study of early stage breast cancer tumors. Study details: ER+/PR+/HER2- status applied to about 70% of the 16 invasive breast tumors. Study-level findings and limits: Enriched TCRB sequences shared across patients were mostly commonly generated sequences.

This clone was observed a few times. Its matching antigen is unknown. This CDR3 is built from 14 residues. After removal of 6 bases from V and 8 bases from J, the junction contained 12 bases not matched to a gene. Germline V gene sequence: CDR1 MNHEY, CDR2 SVGAGI. Sequenced by immunoSEQ multiplex PCR; TCRdb stores in-frame clones only, minus some. This table has 30,000 to 40,000 clones, 70% to 80% appearing once. The specimen was blood. The chain joins TRBV6-5 to TRBJ1-2, with TRBD1 identical over 7 bases. The TCR was taken from a person in their sixties with breast cancer. The CDR3 region has the DNA TGTGCCAGCAGACTCCGCGACAGGGCGGGAGGCTACACCTTC. This encodes CASRLRDRAGGYTF.